This entry concerns a single T cell receptor beta chain. As yet, its antigen is unknown. Time point given: pre-sensitization, week 0. The treatment: therapeutic diphenylcyclopropenone sensitization with weekly scalp DPC. The CDR3 loop spans 17 amino acids. V gave up 5 bases and J gave up 3 bases; unmatched junction bases: 14. The germline V gene has CDR1 DFQATT and CDR2 SNEGSKA (reference sequence). Each CDR3 protein is one row after TCRdb ran MiXCR on the RACE reads. The repertoire holds tens of thousands of distinct CDR3 sequences, with around 11% as singletons. This sample stems from a study of human T cells and chemical hapten exposure. Turning to the study itself: Minor pooled library volume differences mainly drove per-sample TCR yield variation.

Points from the study as a whole: Expanded TCRs clustered into significantly more large CDR3 similarity groups than controls, the analysis revealed.

The gene calls are TRBV20-1 and TRBJ2-7; 12 bases agree with TRBD2. The clonotype was recovered from a woman in her thirties or forties with alopecia areata. Some clones in this sample may be carry-over from other donors' samples. Sequencing was performed on whole blood, taken in connection with sensitization to the hapten diphenylcyclopropenone (DPC). The chain's CDR3 is CSAHAPSGGAQYYEQYF. Written as DNA, the CDR3 is TGCAGTGCTCACGCACCTAGCGGGGGGGCACAGTACTACGAGCAGTACTTC.